The T cell receptor (beta chain) under discussion was sequenced for a study of T-cell reconstitution after alpha-beta-depleted transplantation in children. Regarding the study as a whole: Once a year had passed after transplant, T-cell counts and diversity came mostly from newly produced T cells. Surviving recipient T cells and thymic progenitors accounted for the high day-60 TCRbeta diversity observed in some patients. Approximately two months post-transplant, alpha-beta T cells reportedly originated from several hundred expanded graft clones.

A note on this clonotype: Its antigen is not identified.

The library targeted TCRbeta and was prepared with unique molecular identifiers. TCRdb reprocessed the PCR reads via MiXCR and lists one record per CDR3 protein. The table shows around 960,000 distinct CDR3 sequences, with roughly 29% occurring only once. This CDR3 comprises 16 residues. The ends were cut back, 1 base at V and 5 bases at J, with 14 bases in the middle. Germline CDR1 is SGHVS and CDR2 is FQNEAQ. The clonotype originates from a boy less than two years old who had a stem cell transplant for SCID, so the T cells may come from the graft donor. The rearrangement joins TRBV7-8 to TRBJ2-2; weak D call: TRBD1 (5 bases). The material was PBMCs, mostly from graft donor cells, obtained 360 days after TCRalphabeta/CD19-depleted stem cell transplant. CDR3: CASSLEGQGWTGELFF. CDR3 nucleotide sequence: TGTGCCAGCAGCTTAGAGGGGCAAGGGTGGACCGGGGAGCTGTTTTTT.